One and the same sample provided the 2 T cell receptor beta chains below, sequenced in a study of control samples from healthy donors and cancer patients. The data were produced by immunoSEQ multiplex PCR, yet TCRdb's version contains in-frame clones alone and is incomplete. The sample shows some 130,000 clones, roughly 90% of them seen only once. The sample comprised blood. These receptor sequences come from a woman aged 45-65 years in good health.

V usage is TRBV4-1 and J usage is TRBJ1-4, with D possibly being TRBD1 (5 bases). The germline CDR1 and CDR2 sequences are MGHRA and YSYEKL. The CDR3 has 18 residues. V gave up 0 bases and J gave up 4 bases, with 18 bases separating them. CDR3 sequence reads: CASSQDRDVRGGNEKLFF. CDR3 in DNA: TGCGCCAGCAGCCAAGATCGAGATGTAAGGGGAGGTAATGAAAAACTGTTTTTT.

The chain couples TRBV19 to TRBJ1-6; perhaps TRBD1 as D (5 bases). V lost 8 bases and J 9 bases, leaving 17 bases between the germline ends. Germline V lookup: CDR1 LNHDA, CDR2 SQIVND (reference sequence). The CDR3 runs 14 residues. The CDR3, as DNA: TGTGCCAGTGCAACCGGGACGGCGGGTTCACCCCTCCACTTT. This encodes CASATGTAGSPLHF. Based on the CDR3 plus reference TRBV19 and TRBJ1-6, the full variable domain is DGGITQSPKYLFRKEGQNVTLSCEQNLNHDAMYWYRQDPGQGLRLIYYSQIVNDFQKGDIAEGYSVSREKKESFPLTVTSAQKNPTAFYLCASATGTAGSPLHFGNGTRLTVT.